This entry is about one TCR beta chain. The V gene lost 4 bases and the J gene lost 5 bases, with 17 bases spanning the gap. CDR1 is MGHRA and CDR2 is YSYEKL in the germline V gene. The CDR3 runs 15 residues. These data come from a study of blood T cell repertoires in COVID-19. The data were produced by immunoSEQ multiplex PCR, yet TCRdb's version contains in-frame clones alone and is incomplete. The sample records approximately 290,000 clones, roughly 88% being singletons. The source of this sequence is a woman aged 25 to 39 who had recovered from COVID-19. Specimen: PBMCs or T cells enriched from blood (not recorded which). The rearrangement uses TRBV4-1 and TRBJ1-1, with D perhaps TRBD1 (5 bases). CDR3 nucleotide sequence: TGCGCCAGCAGCCGATATGACAGAGCTGAAACTGAAGCTTTCTTT. Translation: CASSRYDRAETEAFF.